This T cell receptor (beta chain) was found in a study of cytotoxic CD8 clonotypes in ibrutinib-treated CLL. The CDR3 contains 14 residues. V was clipped by 6 bases and J by 1 base, with 14 bases between them. The V gene's germline CDR1 is SQVTM and CDR2 ANQGSEA. The data were produced by immunoSEQ multiplex PCR, yet TCRdb's version contains in-frame clones alone and is incomplete. The repertoire holds 150,000 to 250,000 clones, approximately 72% seen once, with roughly 13% in the top ten. This receptor was obtained from a human donor with chronic lymphocytic leukemia. The input for sequencing was PBMCs, taken after 24 months of ibrutinib treatment. The chain recombines TRBV29-1 with TRBJ2-3, with D tentatively TRBD1 (6 bases). The CDR3 is CSVTGPLGTDTQYF. The CDR3 nucleotides are TGCAGCGTGACAGGTCCTCTTGGCACAGATACGCAGTATTTT.